This TCR beta chain was captured in a study of human T cells and chemical hapten exposure. Overall study: Patch tests put 0.01% DPC on the upper back, read at 6 days.

Time point denoted: pre-sensitization, week 0. Sample treatment: therapeutic diphenylcyclopropenone sensitization with weekly scalp DPC. TCRdb recomputed calls from the RACE reads with MiXCR, one row per CDR3 protein. Among 62,000 or so distinct CDR3 sequences listed, approximately 11% were seen once. This clonotype appeared a few times. Germline V gene data show CDR1 as SEHNR and CDR2 as FQNEAQ (reference sequence). This CDR3 is built from 14 residues. J was trimmed by 9 bases and V by 5 bases; bases with no gene match: 11. This chain joins TRBV7-9 and TRBJ2-7, with 9 bases aligning to TRBD1. The receptor was derived from a woman aged 45-59 years with alopecia areata. Some clones in this sample may be carry-over from other donors' samples. Source: whole blood, taken in connection with sensitization to the hapten diphenylcyclopropenone (DPC). CDR3 region: CASSPGQGHRWQYF. Here the CDR3 DNA reads TGTGCCAGCAGCCCGGGACAGGGCCATCGATGGCAGTACTTC. Supplemented by reference TRBV7-9 and TRBJ2-7, the full variable domain reads DTGVSQNPRHKITKRGQNVTFRCDPISEHNRLYWYRQTLGQGPEFLTYFQNEAQLEKSRLLSDRFSAERPKGSFSTLEIQRTEQGDSAMYLCASSPGQGHRWQYFGPGTRLTVT.